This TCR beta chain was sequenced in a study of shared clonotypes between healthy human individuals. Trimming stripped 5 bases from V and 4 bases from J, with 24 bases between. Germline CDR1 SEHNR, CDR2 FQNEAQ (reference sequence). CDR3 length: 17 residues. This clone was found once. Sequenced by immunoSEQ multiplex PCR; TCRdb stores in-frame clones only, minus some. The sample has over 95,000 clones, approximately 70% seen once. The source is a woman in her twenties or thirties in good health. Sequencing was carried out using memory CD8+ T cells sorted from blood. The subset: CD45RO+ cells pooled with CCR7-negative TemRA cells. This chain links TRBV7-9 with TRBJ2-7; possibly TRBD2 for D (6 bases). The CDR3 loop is CASSLRRPGSPSYEQYF. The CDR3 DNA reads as TGTGCCAGCAGCCTCCGCCGTCCCGGGAGTCCCTCATACGAGCAGTACTTC.